This is a list of T cell receptor beta chains from one sample in a study of cytomegalovirus exposure and HLA in healthy donors. Using immunoSEQ multiplex PCR, the repertoire was profiled, and TCRdb retains in-frame clones only, with some absent. The table has 190,000 or so clones, roughly four fifths seen once. The sample was PBMCs. The source is a man in his fifties or sixties in good health and CMV-seronegative. Each CDR3 is given with its conserved first and last residue.

J	V	CDR3
TRBJ1-3	TRBV6-5	CASSYYRGPGNTIYF
TRBJ2-7	TRBV6-1	CASTSGQGYEQYF
TRBJ1-2	TRBV6-1	CASRWTIYGYTF
TRBJ1-2	TRBV7-9	CASTLEGASRYGYTF
TRBJ2-1	TRBV6-4	CASSELAGAGYNEQFF
TRBJ1-2	TRBV5-4	CASSLEAGRRHYGYTF
TRBJ1-4	TRBV4-1	CASSPLKADRGEKLFF
TRBJ1-1	TRBV19	CASSMSHRGNTEAFF
TRBJ2-7	TRBV4-3	CASSQVRASGGSSYEQYF
TRBJ1-2	TRBV7-8	CASSLDGGIGHGYTF
TRBJ2-3	TRBV5-1	CASSSTGGIADTQYF
TRBJ2-2	TRBV27	CASRNLGQGGTGELFF
TRBJ1-1	TRBV7-2	CASSVQQGNREAFF